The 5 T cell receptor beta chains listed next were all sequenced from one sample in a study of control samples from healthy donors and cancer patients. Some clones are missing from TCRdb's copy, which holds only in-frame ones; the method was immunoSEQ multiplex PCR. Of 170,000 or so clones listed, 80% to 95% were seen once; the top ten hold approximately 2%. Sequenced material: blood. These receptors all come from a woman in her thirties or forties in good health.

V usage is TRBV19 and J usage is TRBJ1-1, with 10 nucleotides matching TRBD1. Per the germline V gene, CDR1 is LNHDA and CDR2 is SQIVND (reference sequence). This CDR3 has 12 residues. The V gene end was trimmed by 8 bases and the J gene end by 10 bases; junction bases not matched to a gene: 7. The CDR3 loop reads CASGSDRGSAFF. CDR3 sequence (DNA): TGTGCCAGTGGTTCGGACAGGGGGTCAGCTTTCTTT.

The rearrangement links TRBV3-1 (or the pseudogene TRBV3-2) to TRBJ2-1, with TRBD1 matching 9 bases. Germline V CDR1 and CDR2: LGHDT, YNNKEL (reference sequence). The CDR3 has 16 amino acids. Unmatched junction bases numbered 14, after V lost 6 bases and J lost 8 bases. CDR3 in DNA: TGTGCCAGCAGGCCTCCACCTGGGACAGGGATCGATGAGCAGTTCTTC. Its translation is CASRPPPGTGIDEQFF.

In nucleotides, the CDR3 is TGTGCCAGCAGCTTGGGGGGTAGCGGGGCCCAAGAGACCCAGTACTTC. Translating gives CASSLGGSGAQETQYF. The rearrangement links TRBV5-4 to TRBJ2-5, with 8 bases fitting TRBD2. The germline CDR1 and CDR2 sequences are SGHNT and YYREEE (reference sequence). CDR3 length: 16 amino acids. J gave up 1 base and V 0 bases, and 5 bases lay outside the gene matches.

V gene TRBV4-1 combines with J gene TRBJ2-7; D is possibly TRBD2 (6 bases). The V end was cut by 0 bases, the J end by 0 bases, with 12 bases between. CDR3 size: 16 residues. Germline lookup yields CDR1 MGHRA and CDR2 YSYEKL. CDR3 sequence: CASSQEAAGSSYEQYF. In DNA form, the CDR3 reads TGCGCCAGCAGCCAAGAAGCGGCGGGGAGCTCCTACGAGCAGTACTTC.

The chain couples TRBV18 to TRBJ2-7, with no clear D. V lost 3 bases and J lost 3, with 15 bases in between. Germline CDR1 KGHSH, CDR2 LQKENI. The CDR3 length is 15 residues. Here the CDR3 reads CASSPAAGVNYEQYF. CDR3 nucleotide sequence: TGTGCCAGCTCACCTGCGGCAGGAGTTAACTACGAGCAGTACTTC.